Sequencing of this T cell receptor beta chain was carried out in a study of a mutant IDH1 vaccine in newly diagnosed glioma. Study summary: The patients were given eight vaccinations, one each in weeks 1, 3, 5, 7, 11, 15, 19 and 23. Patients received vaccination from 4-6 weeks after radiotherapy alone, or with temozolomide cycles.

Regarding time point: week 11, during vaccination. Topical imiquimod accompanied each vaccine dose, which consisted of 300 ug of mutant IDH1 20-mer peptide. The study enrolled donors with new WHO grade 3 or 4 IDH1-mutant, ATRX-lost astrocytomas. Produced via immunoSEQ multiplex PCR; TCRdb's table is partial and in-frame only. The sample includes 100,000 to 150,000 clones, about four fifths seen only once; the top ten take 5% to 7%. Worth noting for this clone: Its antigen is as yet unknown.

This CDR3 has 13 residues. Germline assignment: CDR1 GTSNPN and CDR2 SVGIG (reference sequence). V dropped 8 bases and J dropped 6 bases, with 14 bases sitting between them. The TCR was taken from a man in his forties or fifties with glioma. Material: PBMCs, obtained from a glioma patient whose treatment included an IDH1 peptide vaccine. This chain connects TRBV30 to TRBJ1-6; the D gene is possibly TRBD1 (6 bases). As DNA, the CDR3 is TGTGCCACGGCGGGGGGGCCTAATTCACCCCTCCACTTT. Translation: CATAGGPNSPLHF.